A selection of T cell receptor beta chains follows, all from one sample in a study of cytomegalovirus exposure and HLA in healthy donors. Repertoires were generated with immunoSEQ multiplex PCR, while TCRdb's copy carries only in-frame clones and drops some. The sample includes about 170,000 clones, approximately 86% of them seen just once. Sequencing was done on a sample of PBMCs. These receptors all stem from a male donor in good health and CMV-seronegative. Each CDR3 is given with its conserved first and last residue. A D gene is named only where the DNA matches it firmly. For some rows the clone size is stated as once, few or many, or as a class when expanded; others skip it.

abundance,v_gene,d_gene,j_gene,len,CDR3aa,CDR3nt
-,TRBV7-2,-,TRBJ2-3,15,CASSLAGGPPDTQYF,TGTGCCAGCAGCTTAGCGGGGGGGCCCCCAGATACGCAGTATTTT
few,TRBV5-1,-,TRBJ2-7,13,CASSSGSSYEQYF,TGCGCCAGCAGCAGTGGCTCCTCCTACGAGCAGTACTTC
-,TRBV5-1,-,TRBJ2-1,14,CASSLGQSYNEQFF,TGCGCCAGCAGCTTGGGACAGTCGTACAATGAGCAGTTCTTC
-,TRBV18,TRBD1,TRBJ1-2,15,CASSPPMQGADGYTF,TGTGCCAGCTCACCACCGATGCAGGGGGCGGATGGCTACACCTTC
-,TRBV5-1,TRBD1,TRBJ2-1,14,CASTQGQGADEQFF,TGCGCCAGCACCCAGGGGCAGGGGGCCGATGAGCAGTTCTTC
-,TRBV9,TRBD2,TRBJ2-7,15,CASSVKTSGRHEQYF,TGTGCCAGCAGCGTCAAAACTAGCGGCCGCCACGAGCAGTACTTC
-,TRBV29-1,-,TRBJ2-7,11,CSVVKEYEQYF,TGCAGCGTTGTAAAAGAGTACGAGCAGTACTTC
few,TRBV18,TRBD1,TRBJ1-5,14,CASSDNRGRQPQHF,TGTGCCAGCTCGGATAACAGGGGGCGTCAGCCCCAGCATTTT
-,TRBV18,TRBD1,TRBJ2-7,14,CASSGTGGSYEQYF,TGTGCCAGCTCTGGGACAGGGGGCTCCTACGAGCAGTACTTC
few,TRBV6-1,-,TRBJ1-1,13,CASSLDRKSEAFF,TGTGCCAGCAGCCTTGACAGGAAATCTGAAGCTTTCTTT
-,TRBV5-1,-,TRBJ1-2,13,CASSLRQDYGYTF,TGCGCCAGCAGCCTCCGACAGGACTATGGCTACACCTTC
once,TRBV5-1,-,TRBJ1-1,14,CASSLSGIDTEAFF,TGCGCCAGCAGCTTGTCGGGGATCGACACTGAAGCTTTCTTT
-,TRBV5-8,-,TRBJ2-3,16,CASSLGPGPYLTSQYF,TGTGCCAGCAGCTTGGGTCCAGGGCCCTATCTCACGTCGCAGTATTTT
-,TRBV5-1,TRBD1,TRBJ2-5,14,CASADRGGQETQYF,TGCGCCAGCGCCGACAGGGGGGGACAAGAGACCCAGTACTTC